Sequencing of this T cell receptor beta chain was carried out in a study of blood T cell repertoires in COVID-19. The overall study: COVID-19 samples collected from the United States, Italy and Spain covered acute and convalescent phases. Nucleic acid was either cDNA or gDNA, and it came from T cells, B-cell-depleted T cells, or PBMCs.

This CDR3 region has 14 residues. Trimming took 0 bases from V and 0 from J, leaving 4 bases between them. Germline assignment: CDR1 LGHNA and CDR2 YSLEER. Data came from immunoSEQ multiplex PCR; TCRdb stores just in-frame clones and leaves some out. The repertoire has just over 300,000 clones, over 80% of them found once; the top ten carry about 8.9%. Participant-reported clinical history was the basis for cohort assignment. Two negative PCRs, clearance, or symptom resolution characterized the recovered Cohort 3 donors. V and J are TRBV4-3 and TRBJ2-3; D call uncertain. The sequencing input was PBMCs or T cells enriched from blood (not recorded which). The source of this sequence is a woman younger than 35 who had recovered from COVID-19. The chain's CDR3 is CASSQEASTDTQYF. In DNA form, the CDR3 reads TGCGCCAGCAGCCAAGAGGCTAGCACAGATACGCAGTATTTT.